A selection of T cell receptor beta chains follows, all from one sample in a study of cytomegalovirus exposure and HLA in healthy donors. Repertoires were generated with immunoSEQ multiplex PCR, while TCRdb's copy carries only in-frame clones and drops some. In the table there are 140,000 to 150,000 clones, about nine tenths of which are singletons. The sequencing input was PBMCs. The source is a man aged 18 to 30 in good health and CMV-seronegative. Both conserved end residues are part of each CDR3. D genes are given only for firm matches. Some rows have no size entry. The others give once, few or many, or a class for an expanded clone.

v_call	d_call	clone_size	j_call	cdr3_aa	cdr3_nt
TRBV7-8	NA	NA	TRBJ1-2	CASSLGGANYGYTF	TGTGCCAGCAGCTTAGGGGGAGCTAACTATGGCTACACCTTC
TRBV9	NA	NA	TRBJ2-1	CASSDPTGTRDEQFF	TGTGCCAGCAGCGACCCGACCGGGACAAGGGATGAGCAGTTCTTC
TRBV6-1	NA	NA	TRBJ1-1	CASSDQVALNTEAFF	TGTGCCAGCAGTGATCAGGTTGCGTTGAACACTGAAGCTTTCTTT
TRBV29-1	TRBD2	NA	TRBJ2-7	CSVTSGGKAFYEQYF	TGCAGCGTCACTAGCGGAGGGAAAGCATTCTACGAGCAGTACTTC
TRBV27	TRBD1	once	TRBJ1-4	CASTGTGASTNEKLFF	TGTGCCAGCACCGGGACAGGGGCGTCAACTAATGAAAAACTGTTTTTT
TRBV30	NA	NA	TRBJ2-7	CAWRPLGPGEQYF	TGTGCCTGGAGGCCCCTGGGGCCAGGCGAGCAGTACTTC
TRBV11-2	NA	NA	TRBJ1-1	CASSAAIALNTEAFF	TGTGCCAGCAGCGCGGCGATAGCTCTGAACACTGAAGCTTTCTTT
TRBV6-6	NA	few	TRBJ1-2	CASSYGDVGYTF	TGTGCCAGCAGTTATGGAGACGTAGGCTACACCTTC
TRBV29-1	NA	NA	TRBJ1-1	CSVEPGRNTEAFF	TGCAGCGTTGAACCCGGGAGGAACACTGAAGCTTTCTTT
TRBV5-5	TRBD1	NA	TRBJ1-2	CASSRTGQGAYYGYTF	TGTGCCAGCAGCCGTACCGGACAGGGGGCATACTATGGCTACACCTTC
TRBV29-1	NA	NA	TRBJ2-6	CSVAESGANVLTF	TGCAGCGTTGCCGAGTCTGGGGCCAACGTCCTGACTTTC
TRBV6-6	TRBD1	NA	TRBJ2-2	CASRDGQGAAGELFF	TGTGCCAGCAGAGACGGGCAGGGGGCGGCCGGGGAGCTGTTTTTT
TRBV19	TRBD2	few	TRBJ2-4	CASSISHLAGGQVSRAKNIQYF	TGTGCCAGTAGTATTTCGCATTTAGCGGGAGGCCAAGTATCAAGAGCCAAAAACATTCAGTACTTC
TRBV9	NA	NA	TRBJ1-2	CASSGVQGTTSGYTF	TGTGCCAGCAGCGGGGTACAGGGAACAACGAGTGGCTACACCTTC
TRBV30	TRBD1	NA	TRBJ2-3	CAWSADRGRTDTQYF	TGTGCCTGGAGTGCGGACAGGGGGCGCACAGATACGCAGTATTTT
TRBV7-8	NA	NA	TRBJ1-1	CASSLGGGMNTEAFF	TGTGCCAGCAGCTTAGGAGGGGGTATGAACACTGAAGCTTTCTTT
TRBV18	TRBD2	NA	TRBJ2-5	CASSPGTIAQETQYF	TGTGCCAGCTCACCAGGGACTATAGCTCAAGAGACCCAGTACTTC
TRBV9	TRBD2	NA	TRBJ2-3	CASSVSGGPTDTQYF	TGTGCCAGCAGCGTTAGCGGGGGACCCACAGATACGCAGTATTTT
TRBV27	NA	NA	TRBJ1-5	CASGGHLSNQPQHF	TGTGCCAGCGGGGGACACCTTAGCAATCAGCCCCAGCATTTT
TRBV23-1	NA	NA	TRBJ2-5	CASSQSQGRGKETQYF	TGCGCCAGCAGTCAATCCCAGGGGAGAGGGAAAGAGACCCAGTACTTC
TRBV29-1	TRBD2	NA	TRBJ2-4	CSVVFLAGAVQNIQYF	TGCAGCGTTGTATTCCTAGCGGGAGCCGTCCAAAACATTCAGTACTTC
TRBV6-5	NA	NA	TRBJ2-5	CASSYRSAGTAAQYF	TGTGCCAGCAGTTATCGGAGCGCGGGAACGGCGGCCCAGTACTTC
TRBV7-3	NA	NA	TRBJ1-2	CASSLSGDYGYTF	TGTGCCAGCAGCTTATCAGGGGACTATGGCTACACCTTC
TRBV20-1	TRBD1	NA	TRBJ2-2	CSARIRGQLFF	TGCAGTGCTAGAATTAGGGGGCAGCTGTTTTTT
TRBV19	TRBD1	once	TRBJ1-1	CASRDWTGRTNTEAFF	TGTGCCAGTAGAGACTGGACAGGGAGAACGAACACTGAAGCTTTCTTT
TRBV6-5	TRBD1	NA	TRBJ1-2	CASSYEGQGPIYGYTF	TGTGCCAGCAGTTACGAGGGACAGGGGCCAATCTATGGCTACACCTTC
TRBV7-7	NA	NA	TRBJ1-5	CASSLTDSPNQPQHF	TGTGCCAGCAGCCTGACGGACAGTCCTAATCAGCCCCAGCATTTT
TRBV13	TRBD2	NA	TRBJ2-2	CASSTRTSGDTGELFF	TGTGCCAGCAGCACTAGGACTAGCGGAGACACCGGGGAGCTGTTTTTT
TRBV18	TRBD1	NA	TRBJ1-2	CASSLLPGTTGDASDGYTF	TGTGCCAGCTCACTTTTACCGGGAACTACAGGGGATGCGAGTGATGGCTACACCTTC
TRBV18	NA	NA	TRBJ2-3	CASSPPRGQVDTDTQYF	TGTGCCAGCTCACCACCGCGGGGGCAGGTGGACACAGATACGCAGTATTTT
TRBV10-3	NA	once	TRBJ2-3	CAIRGALGDTQYF	TGTGCCATCAGGGGCGCTTTGGGAGATACGCAGTATTTT
TRBV7-7	TRBD1	NA	TRBJ1-3	CASSYGQGISGNTIYF	TGTGCCAGCAGCTACGGACAGGGGATCTCTGGAAACACCATATATTTT
TRBV2	NA	once	TRBJ1-5	CASTFSTGSDQPQHF	TGTGCCAGCACCTTCTCCACAGGGAGTGATCAGCCCCAGCATTTT
TRBV2	TRBD2	few	TRBJ2-3	CASRTPMTFLAGISTDTQYF	TGTGCCAGCAGGACCCCCATGACTTTCCTAGCGGGGATTAGCACAGATACGCAGTATTTT
TRBV27	NA	once	TRBJ1-4	CASSSLRATNEKLFF	TGTGCCAGCAGTTCACTCAGGGCAACTAATGAAAAACTGTTTTTT
TRBV7-2	NA	NA	TRBJ1-2	CASSLGAQGYGYTF	TGTGCCAGCAGCTTAGGGGCTCAGGGCTATGGCTACACCTTC